Following are 20 T cell receptor beta chains from one sample sequenced in a study of T cell repertoires in cytomegalovirus infection. Their antigen targets remain unknown. TCRdb used MiXCR to reprocess the reads, holding one entry per CDR3 protein. The sample shows about 920,000 distinct CDR3 sequences, around 29% of them seen only once. The sequences come from cultured CD8+ T cells from PBMCs, collected from culture after CMV antigen stimulation. The receptor source for this set is a human donor in good health (CMV status not recorded). Some clones in this sample may be carry-over from other donors' samples.

A few counts support this clonotype. The V gene is TRBV7-6, the J gene TRBJ1-3, with a weak D call TRBD1 (6 bases). The V end was cut by 5 bases, the J end by 0 bases, with 23 bases between. Germline values: CDR1 SGHVS, CDR2 FNYEAQ. The CDR3 sequence is 19 residues long. In DNA form, the CDR3 reads TGTGCCAGCAGCCCGGGGACGGCCCAGGGGTACAGCTCTGGAAACACCATATATTTT. Protein sequence: CASSPGTAQGYSSGNTIYF.

This chain connects TRBV2 to TRBJ2-1; no definite D call. The CDR3 has 14 amino acids. CDR1 is SNHLY and CDR2 is FYNNEI in the germline V gene. Trimming left V 3 bases short and J 8 bases short, with 14 bases between. The CDR3, as DNA: TGTGCCAGCAGTGACCCTGGAATGGACGATGAGCAGTTCTTC. Translation: CASSDPGMDDEQFF.

This clonotype was counted many times. The V and J genes are TRBV7-2 and TRBJ2-7; 8 bases map to TRBD2. The length of the CDR3 is 13 residues. The germline V gene encodes CDR1 SGHTA and CDR2 FQGNSA. V lost 4 bases and J lost 6; bases outside the gene matches: 5. The CDR3 is CASSSGGRLEQYV. The CDR3, as DNA: TGTGCCAGCAGCTCGGGGGGGCGGCTCGAGCAGTACGTC.

This clonotype appeared many times. The chain links TRBV7-8 to TRBJ2-3; D is perhaps TRBD1 (6 bases). Germline V CDR1 and CDR2: SGHVS, FQNEAQ. V lost 2 bases to trimming and J lost 8 bases, with 23 bases between them. This CDR3 has 17 amino acids. The CDR3 region has the DNA TGTGCCAGCAGCTTACGGGTCACAGGGAGAAGAGGTGTTACGCAGTATTTT. Translation: CASSLRVTGRRGVTQYF.

This clonotype was counted a few times. V gene TRBV4-1 combines with J gene TRBJ2-1; 9 bases agree with TRBD1. Germline CDR1 MGHRA, CDR2 YSYEKL. Unmatched junction bases numbered 3, after V lost 1 base and J lost 8 bases. The CDR3 length is 14 residues. CDR3 sequence: CASSQGTGADEQFF. For the CDR3, the DNA is TGCGCCAGCAGCCAAGGGACAGGGGCCGATGAGCAGTTCTTC.

The chain joins TRBV27 to TRBJ2-1, with 7 bases lining up with TRBD2. Germline assignment: CDR1 MNHEY and CDR2 SMNVEV (reference sequence). Trimming took 4 bases from V and 3 from J; bases not matched to a gene: 18. The CDR3 is made up of 19 amino acids. CDR3 DNA: TGTGCCAGCAGTTCACATATCCCGAGACGGCGCGGGGGCTACAATGAGCAGTTCTTC. Translation gives CASSSHIPRRRGGYNEQFF.

This clonotype showed up just once. At one boundary the junction diverges from the germline segment, which might be a read error. The rearrangement links TRBV12-3 or TRBV12-4 to TRBJ2-5, with 11 bases lining up with TRBD2. The CDR3 consists of 15 residues. CDR3 coding DNA: TGTACCAGCAGTTTTGCACTAGCGGGGGAAGAGACCCAGTACTTC. Translating gives CTSSFALAGEETQYF.

The V gene is TRBV7-9, the J gene TRBJ2-7; weak D call: TRBD1 (6 bases). The CDR3 is 13 amino acids. Germline-derived CDR1 and CDR2 are SEHNR and FQNEAQ (reference sequence). With 5 bases removed from V and 3 bases from J, the gap between germline ends came to 11 bases. CDR3 nucleotides: TGTGCCAGCAGCCACCGGACAGACTACGAGCAGTACGTC. Residues: CASSHRTDYEQYV.

This clonotype was detected many times. The V and J genes are TRBV7-2 and TRBJ1-1; no firm D call. This CDR3 spans 14 amino acids. Trimming stripped 5 bases from V and 1 base from J, with 11 bases between. CDR1 and CDR2 (germline): SGHTA, FQGNSA. The CDR3 loop is CASSHSEGNTEAFF. The DNA for the CDR3 is TGTGCCAGCAGCCATTCAGAGGGGAACACTGAAGCTTTCTTT.

In its sample, this clonotype was seen a few times. This chain connects TRBV29-1 to TRBJ1-2, with 11 bases lining up with TRBD1. Unmatched junction bases numbered 7, after V lost 8 bases and J lost 5 bases. CDR1 and CDR2 from the germline V gene are SQVTM and ANQGSEA. CDR3 length equals 13 residues. The CDR3 DNA is TGCAGCATCCCGGGACAGGGGGTTTATGGCTACACCTTC. Its translation is CSIPGQGVYGYTF.

The chain combines TRBV9 with TRBJ1-1; possibly TRBD1 for D (5 bases). Trimming left V 0 bases short and J 4 bases short, with 10 bases between. The CDR3 runs to 14 residues. CDR1 SGDLS and CDR2 YYNGEE come from the germline V gene. CDR3 amino acids: CASSVAIGGTEAFF. The CDR3 nucleotides are TGTGCCAGCAGCGTAGCTATCGGGGGCACTGAAGCTTTCTTT.

The V gene is TRBV7-9, the J gene TRBJ2-7; no definite D call. The germline V gene encodes CDR1 SEHNR and CDR2 FQNEAQ (reference sequence). The CDR3 extends over 14 amino acids. V was pared by 1 base and J by 1 base, with 8 bases between. The CDR3 sequence: CASSLVSGSYEQYF. CDR3 nucleotide sequence: TGTGCCAGCAGCTTAGTGTCCGGTTCCTACGAGCAGTACTTC. The full variable domain, its missing parts supplied by reference TRBV7-9 and TRBJ2-7, is DTGVSQNPRHKITKRGQNVTFRCDPISEHNRLYWYRQTLGQGPEFLTYFQNEAQLEKSRLLSDRFSAERPKGSFSTLEIQRTEQGDSAMYLCASSLVSGSYEQYFGPGTRLTVT.

V and J are TRBV19 and TRBJ1-1; D is ambiguous. Germline CDR1 and CDR2: LNHDA and SQIVND (reference sequence). The CDR3 is 15 residues long. Trimming pared 3 bases from V and 1 base from J, leaving 12 bases between. CDR3 in amino acids: CASSINRFGNTEAFF. The CDR3 DNA reads TGTGCCAGTAGTATCAACCGATTCGGGAACACTGAAGCTTTCTTT. Supplemented by reference TRBV19 and TRBJ1-1, the full variable domain reads DGGITQSPKYLFRKEGQNVTLSCEQNLNHDAMYWYRQDPGQGLRLIYYSQIVNDFQKGDIAEGYSVSREKKESFPLTVTSAQKNPTAFYLCASSINRFGNTEAFFGQGTRLTVV.

V usage is TRBV6-6 and J usage is TRBJ1-2; 10 bases align to TRBD1. The CDR3 contains 15 residues. With 7 bases clipped from V and 4 bases from J, the junction kept 9 bases outside the gene matches. CDR1 is MNHNY, CDR2 SVGAGI, per germline (reference sequence). CDR3 in amino acids: CASNNSGQGRYGYTF. The CDR3 nucleotides are TGTGCCAGCAACAATTCGGGACAGGGGCGCTATGGCTACACCTTC.

The rearrangement uses TRBV19 and TRBJ2-5, with 12 bases aligning to TRBD2. V trimming: 4 bases; J trimming: 0 bases; junction bases outside the gene matches: 6. The CDR3 totals 17 residues. In germline, CDR1 is LNHDA, CDR2 SQIVND (reference sequence). CDR3 region: CASSTRTSGVDQETQYF. Here the CDR3 DNA reads TGTGCCAGTAGTACCCGGACTAGCGGGGTTGACCAAGAGACCCAGTACTTC. Filled out from reference TRBV19 and TRBJ2-5, the complete variable domain reads DGGITQSPKYLFRKEGQNVTLSCEQNLNHDAMYWYRQDPGQGLRLIYYSQIVNDFQKGDIAEGYSVSREKKESFPLTVTSAQKNPTAFYLCASSTRTSGVDQETQYFGPGTRLLVL.

In DNA form, the CDR3 reads TGTGCCAGCAAGTTACGGGGCAATGAGCAGTTCTTC. Its translation: CASKLRGNEQFF. The chain combines TRBV28 with TRBJ2-1, with D tentatively TRBD2 (5 bases). The CDR3 length is 12 residues. The germline V gene has CDR1 MDHEN and CDR2 SYDVKM. V shed 7 bases and J shed 6 bases, with 10 bases lying between them.

This clonotype was seen more than once but under ten times. V gene TRBV6-6 combines with J gene TRBJ1-2; no clear D gene. The V and J ends lost 8 bases and 8 bases respectively, with 12 bases between them. The CDR3 extends over 11 amino acids. The germline V gene encodes CDR1 MNHNY and CDR2 SVGAGI (reference sequence). Here the CDR3 reads CASDPASGYTF. CDR3 DNA: TGTGCCAGCGATCCAGCGTCAGGCTACACCTTC.

This clonotype was picked up a small number of times. The chain uses TRBV6-2 or TRBV6-3 and TRBJ1-2; unclear D gene. In germline, CDR1 is MNHEY, CDR2 SVGEGT. The CDR3 covers 16 residues. Between the trimmed V and J ends, which lost 0 bases and 3 bases, there was a span of 14 bases. As DNA, the CDR3 is TGTGCCAGCAGTTACTCGAAACAGAAGGGAGACTATGGCTACACCTTC. It yields the protein CASSYSKQKGDYGYTF.

The chain links TRBV6-6 to TRBJ2-7; the D is unclear. The V gene lost 6 bases and the J gene lost 2 bases, with 17 bases spanning the gap. Germline CDR1 is MNHNY and CDR2 is SVGAGI (reference sequence). This CDR3 spans 15 amino acids. The CDR3: CASSLSDLVPYEQYF. Here the CDR3 DNA reads TGTGCCAGCAGCCTATCCGACCTAGTCCCCTACGAGCAGTACTTC.

In its sample, this clonotype was seen many times. The chain carries TRBV12-3 or TRBV12-4 and TRBJ1-3; D is unclear. V gave up 6 bases and J gave up 1 base, with 10 bases separating them. This CDR3 contains 14 residues. Written as DNA, the CDR3 is TGTGCCAGCAGCAAAGGGATTTCTGGAAACACCATATATTTT. This translates into CASSKGISGNTIYF.